This TCR beta chain is from a study of early T cells in non-severe SARS-CoV-2 infection. Study-level information: Sequencing was performed on bulk RNA from unsorted whole blood, leaving chains unpaired.

This clonotype was picked up a small number of times. Individual cDNA molecules received unique molecular identifiers during library preparation. A single record per CDR3 protein comes from TCRdb applying MiXCR to the 5' RACE reads. Of 35,000 to 45,000 distinct CDR3 sequences listed, about 6.8% are singletons. Germline-derived CDR1 and CDR2 are MNHNY and SVGAGI (reference sequence). The ends were cut back, 4 bases at V and 1 base at J, with 11 bases in the middle. The CDR3 runs 14 residues. This receptor was taken from an adult who was a healthcare worker with PCR-confirmed SARS-CoV-2 infection or an uninfected control (not recorded which). The chain uses TRBV6-6 and TRBJ2-7, with no clear D. The sequenced sample was whole blood, obtained at baseline. The DNA of the CDR3 is TGTGCCAGCAGTTCAAGGACGGAATCCTACGAGCAGTACTTC. Amino acids: CASSSRTESYEQYF.